Following are 3 T cell receptor beta chains from one sample sequenced in a study of long-term antiretroviral therapy in people with HIV. immunoSEQ v3.0 was run at survey level. The table came from immunoSEQ multiplex PCR; TCRdb's copy has only in-frame clones and leaves some out. The sample lists roughly 34,000 clones, roughly 83% occurring once. The sample consisted of unsorted PBMCs, taken 1.9 years after starting antiretroviral therapy. These receptors all come from a man aged 18 to 35 with HIV.

The CDR3 nucleotides read TGCGCCAGCAGCTTTGGACATGCTATCCAAAACACTGAAGCTTTCTTT. As protein: CASSFGHAIQNTEAFF. The gene calls are TRBV5-1 and TRBJ1-1; weak D call: TRBD1 (5 bases). Germline V lookup: CDR1 SGHRS, CDR2 YFSETQ. CDR3 length: 16 residues. V was shortened by 2 bases and J by 2 bases, with 16 bases between the two germline ends.

The CDR3 region has the DNA TGTGCCAGCAGTGAAGGGTTAAATTCCTACAATGAGCAGTTCTTC. Translated, it gives CASSEGLNSYNEQFF. V and J are TRBV2 and TRBJ2-1; no reliable D call. V lost 1 base and J lost 1, with 8 bases in between. There are 15 residues in the CDR3. Germline assignment: CDR1 SNHLY and CDR2 FYNNEI.

V gene TRBV19 combines with J gene TRBJ1-1; D may be TRBD1 (6 bases). The CDR3 consists of 13 residues. V was pared by 7 bases and J by 1 base, with 10 bases between. The germline V gene has CDR1 LNHDA and CDR2 SQIVND (reference sequence). The CDR3 is CASKGVANTEAFF. The CDR3 DNA reads as TGTGCCAGTAAGGGGGTTGCGAACACTGAAGCTTTCTTT.